The 9 T cell receptor beta chains below all came from one sample that was sequenced in a study of blood T cell repertoires in COVID-19. Profiled with immunoSEQ multiplex PCR; TCRdb holds only in-frame clones, not every one. The sample includes under 250,000 clones, 85% to 90% seen only once; the top ten take under 14%. Sequenced: peripheral blood. The origin of the receptors is a man over 45 with COVID-19, enrolled during active disease.

The chain has TRBV19 and TRBJ2-1, with D possibly matching TRBD2 (5 bases). V lost 5 bases, J lost 8 bases, and 25 bases lay in between. Germline CDR1 is LNHDA and CDR2 is SQIVND (reference sequence). This CDR3 is built from 17 residues. The CDR3 nucleotides read TGTGCCAGTAGTCCCCAGGTGGTGGGAGTTAAGAAGGATGAGCAGTTCTTC. As protein: CASSPQVVGVKKDEQFF. The entire variable domain, with the rest obtained from reference TRBV19 and TRBJ2-1, is as follows: DGGITQSPKYLFRKEGQNVTLSCEQNLNHDAMYWYRQDPGQGLRLIYYSQIVNDFQKGDIAEGYSVSREKKESFPLTVTSAQKNPTAFYLCASSPQVVGVKKDEQFFGPGTRLTVL.

The chain uses TRBV3-1 (or the pseudogene TRBV3-2) and TRBJ1-1; D not resolved. The CDR3 spans 14 residues. Trimming took 4 bases from V and 7 from J, leaving 16 bases between them. The germline gives CDR1 LGHDT, CDR2 YNNKEL (reference sequence). Here the CDR3 reads CASSRHGVKLEAFF. DNA for the CDR3: TGTGCCAGCAGCCGCCATGGTGTGAAACTTGAAGCTTTCTTT.

The chain employs TRBV18 and TRBJ2-1; 15 bases agree with TRBD2. This CDR3 has 18 amino acids. V was pared by 5 bases and J by 2 bases, with 7 bases of the junction left unmatched. Germline assignment: CDR1 KGHSH and CDR2 LQKENI. CDR3 amino acids: CASSGGLAGGLTYNEQFF. CDR3 coding DNA: TGTGCCAGCTCAGGGGGACTAGCGGGAGGCCTAACCTACAATGAGCAGTTCTTC.

The chain has TRBV6-5 and TRBJ1-2; D ambiguous. This CDR3 has 13 residues. Trimming left V 6 bases short and J 9 bases short, with 17 bases between. CDR1 is MNHEY, CDR2 SVGAGI, per germline. This CDR3 reads CASSPYGGSSYTF. CDR3 coding DNA: TGTGCCAGCAGCCCCTATGGAGGAAGCAGCTACACCTTC.

Only a few counts were recorded for this clone. This chain joins TRBV7-2 and TRBJ2-7, with 10 bases matching TRBD1. The CDR3 runs 15 residues. The junction had 9 bases not matched to a gene; V was cut back by 5 bases and J by 5 bases. Germline V gene lookup returns CDR1 SGHTA and CDR2 FQGNSA. CDR3 DNA: TGTGCCAGCAGCCCCAGGGACAGGGGAGAAAACGAGCAGTACTTC. Protein product: CASSPRDRGENEQYF.

This chain connects TRBV3-1 (or the pseudogene TRBV3-2) to TRBJ2-5; D is perhaps TRBD1 (7 bases). Per the germline V gene, CDR1 is LGHDT and CDR2 is YNNKEL (reference sequence). The CDR3 loop spans 14 amino acids. V lost 1 base and J 4 bases, leaving 10 bases between the germline ends. DNA for the CDR3: TGTGCCAGCAGCCAAGCAGGGGGGCGAGAGACCCAGTACTTC. Amino acid sequence: CASSQAGGRETQYF.

The chain is built from TRBV6-5 and TRBJ2-5, with a possible D match to TRBD2 (5 bases). This CDR3 is 15 amino acids long. The germline CDR1 and CDR2 sequences are MNHEY and SVGAGI. The V and J ends lost 11 bases and 1 base respectively, with 20 bases between them. For the CDR3, the DNA is TGTGCCTGCCGACAAGCGGCCAACGTCCAAGAGACCCAGTACTTC. It encodes CACRQAANVQETQYF.

The chain uses TRBV27 and TRBJ1-4, with a weak D call TRBD1 (5 bases). The V end lost 5 bases, the J end lost 2 bases, and 9 bases lay between the germline ends. From germline, CDR1 is MNHEY and CDR2 SMNVEV (reference sequence). This CDR3 contains 14 residues. For the CDR3, the DNA is TGTGCCAGCAGTGTCAGGGCGACTAATGAAAAACTGTTTTTT. It specifies CASSVRATNEKLFF.

The genes are TRBV27 and TRBJ1-4; D may be TRBD1 (6 bases). Germline CDR1 reads MNHEY; CDR2 reads SMNVEV (reference sequence). The V end was cut by 4 bases, the J end by 0 bases, with 9 bases between. CDR3 length: 15 amino acids. The CDR3, as DNA: TGTGCCAGCAGTTCGGCAGGGGCAACTAATGAAAAACTGTTTTTT. The encoded protein is CASSSAGATNEKLFF.